This entry features one T cell receptor beta chain sequence. Its antigen remains unidentified. Qualities for individual bases were not recorded, and no much larger clone is one base off. Patients with autoimmune disease history or receiving systemic immunosuppression were excluded from the trial. In every dose cohort, peripheral blood was drawn for TCR sequencing at baseline, cycle 4 day 1, and cycle 7 day 1. Samples came from an open-label, multicenter, first-in-human phase I dose-escalation trial of ivuxolimab. Adults with locally advanced or metastatic melanoma, renal cell carcinoma, hepatocellular carcinoma or head and neck squamous cell carcinoma were enrolled in the trial. Before TCR sequencing, CD4+ T cells and CD8+ T cells were sorted from peripheral blood as separate populations. Genomic DNA was isolated from the sorted cells so that the TCRbeta CDR3 region could be sequenced. TCRbeta CDR3 regions were sequenced using the immunoSEQ Assay. TCRdb limited this immuneACCESS table to in-frame rearrangements with V and J called. A share of clones is missing; checked studies link under half to unresolved V genes, and the rest is unexplained. This sample comprises tens of thousands of clones, roughly nine tenths of them detected only once. The top ten clones comprise 0.25% to 0.3% of the sample.

The germline V gene (reference sequence) specifies PRHDT as CDR1 and FYEKMQ as CDR2. For this chain, trimming is 5 bases at the V end and 2 bases at the J end, and the number of junction bases without a gene match is 6. The CDR3 numbers 15 residues from cysteine through phenylalanine. Only CDR3 DNA is held: 45 bases, read in frame from base 1. The sample belongs to a study of OX40 agonist ivuxolimab in advanced cancers. About the investigation overall: Ivuxolimab was a fully human IgG2 agonistic monoclonal antibody targeting the costimulatory receptor OX40 (CD134). Intravenous ivuxolimab was administered to patients every 2 weeks at six dose levels: 0.01, 0.1, 0.3, 1.5, 3 and 10 mg/kg. Of the approximately 53 patients in dose escalation, 19 had hepatocellular carcinoma, about 15 had melanoma, 9 had renal cell carcinoma and 9 had head and neck cancer. The dose-escalation cohort was about 87% male with a mean age of around 62 years, ranging from roughly 20 to 85. Prior anti-PD-1, anti-PD-L1 or anti-CTLA-4 therapy was permitted, and approximately 40% of dose-escalation patients had received checkpoint inhibitors. Partial responses occurred in three dose-escalation patients: two with cutaneous melanoma and one with hepatocellular carcinoma. Peripheral TCRbeta sequencing aimed to test whether ivuxolimab altered TCR sequence diversity and caused clonal T-cell expansion. The paper covers the monotherapy dose-escalation part of the phase I ivuxolimab trial, which included N of about 50 patients.

Overall study outcomes, separate from this receptor: Which antigens the clonally expanded peripheral T cells were specific for was not determined. After ivuxolimab, CD8+ T cells had more expanded clones than CD4+ T cells on average. At doses from 0.1 to 3.0 mg/kg, clonal expansion was seen in both CD4+ and CD8+ blood T cells between baseline and week 6. Partial responders in the 0.1-3.0 mg/kg groups had among the lowest normalized peripheral clonal expansion, especially among CD8+ T cells. Low levels of normalized T-cell clonal expansion were also seen in some nonresponding patients.

The source is an adult with an advanced solid tumor such as melanoma, head and neck, liver or kidney cancer. The input for sequencing was CD4+ or CD8+ T cells sorted from blood, taken in a trial of the OX40 agonist ivuxolimab. The chain is assembled from TRBV13 and TRBJ2-7; 10 central nucleotides agree with TRBD2. The CDR3 is CASSRRTSGPYEQYF. The DNA is as follows: TGTGCCAGCAGCCGAAGGACTAGCGGCCCCTACGAGCAGTACTTC.